Below are 28 T cell receptor beta chains sequenced from a single sample in a study of T cells after yellow fever vaccination. TCRdb re-called the 5' RACE reads through MiXCR, storing one row per CDR3 protein. The sample has some 150,000 distinct CDR3 sequences, 6.6% seen once. The sequences come from CD4+ T cells sorted from PBMCs, collected 10 days after the yellow fever booster vaccination. Every receptor here comes from a man under 40 who received the YFV17D yellow fever vaccine.

This clonotype was seen repeatedly, ten times or more. The gene calls are TRBV29-1 and TRBJ2-7; D ambiguous. Germline CDR1 is SQVTM and CDR2 is ANQGSEA. Trimming left V 4 bases short and J 0 bases short, with 4 bases between. This CDR3 is 11 amino acids long. CDR3 region: CSVGSSYEQYF. CDR3 DNA: TGCAGCGTTGGTAGCTCCTACGAGCAGTACTTC.

This clonotype was seen only a few times. The J gene is TRBJ2-6, the V gene TRBV6-5, with D tentatively TRBD2 (5 bases). CDR3 length: 16 amino acids. The V gene's germline CDR1 is MNHEY and CDR2 SVGAGI. V was trimmed by 0 bases and J by 4 bases, leaving 10 bases between them. The CDR3 nucleotides are TGTGCCAGCAGTTACTCGAGCGGATCCGGGGCCAACGTCCTGACTTTC. Protein sequence: CASSYSSGSGANVLTF.

At least ten counts were recorded for this clonotype. The chain couples TRBV5-1 to TRBJ2-7; D is possibly TRBD2 (5 bases). In germline, CDR1 is SGHRS, CDR2 YFSETQ. The CDR3 has 14 amino acids. The V end was cut by 2 bases, the J end by 4 bases, with 13 bases between. The CDR3: CASSLRGPAYEQYF. Here the CDR3 DNA reads TGCGCCAGCAGCTTACGGGGTCCCGCTTACGAGCAGTACTTC. Together with reference TRBV5-1 and TRBJ2-7, the CDR3 gives the full variable domain: KAGVTQTPRYLIKTRGQQVTLSCSPISGHRSVSWYQQTPGQGLQFLFEYFSETQRNKGNFPGRFSGRQFSNSRSEMNVSTLELGDSALYLCASSLRGPAYEQYFGPGTRLTVT.

This clonotype was seen many times. The chain uses TRBV10-3 and TRBJ2-7; D unclear. Germline V gene sequence: CDR1 ENHRY, CDR2 SYGVKD. The CDR3 contains 14 residues. V lost 2 bases to trimming and J lost 0 bases, with 8 bases between them. Here the CDR3 reads CAISEVRSSYEQYF. The CDR3 DNA reads TGTGCCATCAGTGAGGTCAGGAGCTCCTACGAGCAGTACTTC.

Regarding this clonotype: A clone one base away is much larger, so this may be a read error. This sequence joins TRBV5-1 and TRBJ2-7, with 7 bases matching TRBD2. The CDR3 has 14 residues. J lost 6 bases, V lost 3 bases, and 9 bases had no gene match. CDR1 is SGHRS, CDR2 YFSETQ, per germline. The CDR3 reads CASSSLSGGSEQYF. The CDR3 nucleotides are TGCGCCAGCAGCTCCTTGTCGGGAGGAAGCGAGCAGTACTTC.

V gene TRBV7-6 combines with J gene TRBJ2-1; TRBD1 or TRBD2 may be the D gene (5 bases each). Trimming removed 3 bases from V and 2 bases from J, with 11 bases in between. The CDR3 is 15 amino acids. From germline, CDR1 is SGHVS and CDR2 FNYEAQ. The CDR3 DNA sequence: TGTGCCAGCAGCTTGGGGACGGCCGCCTACAATGAGCAGTTCTTC. This sequence encodes CASSLGTAAYNEQFF.

This clonotype was observed many times. This chain links TRBV19 with TRBJ2-1, with 10 positions matching TRBD1. J was trimmed by 2 bases and V by 7 bases; bases with no gene match: 5. Germline-derived CDR1 and CDR2 are LNHDA and SQIVND (reference sequence). The CDR3 covers 15 residues. In nucleotides, the CDR3 is TGTGCCAGTATATCCGGGACAGGGGCCTACAATGAGCAGTTCTTC. Residues: CASISGTGAYNEQFF.

This clonotype was detected only a few times. The chain has TRBV5-1 and TRBJ1-1; tentative D call: TRBD1 (6 bases). In germline, CDR1 is SGHRS, CDR2 YFSETQ. V was cut by 4 bases and J by 11 bases, with 24 bases left in between. This CDR3 has 15 amino acids. The chain's CDR3 is CASSPKARKAGDAFF. CDR3 coding DNA: TGCGCCAGCAGCCCGAAAGCCCGAAAGGCAGGGGATGCTTTCTTT.

This clonotype appeared many times. The rearrangement uses TRBV7-2 and TRBJ2-1, with D possibly TRBD1 on 5 matching bases. Trimming took off 3 bases at V and 10 bases at J, with 13 bases between the two ends. From germline, CDR1 is SGHTA and CDR2 FQGNSA. This CDR3 has 13 residues. The DNA for the CDR3 is TGTGCCAGCAGCTTCACCCCCAGGGTAGAGCAGTTCTTC. It translates to CASSFTPRVEQFF.

V usage is TRBV20-1 and J usage is TRBJ2-7; maybe TRBD1 (5 bases). This CDR3 region has 14 residues. The germline V gene encodes CDR1 DFQATT and CDR2 SNEGSKA (reference sequence). The V end was cut by 2 bases, the J end by 4 bases, with 15 bases between. Here the CDR3 reads CSARTVDSYYEQYF. CDR3 coding DNA: TGCAGTGCTAGAACCGTAGACAGTTATTACGAGCAGTACTTC.

The chain is built from TRBV10-3 and TRBJ2-1, with TRBD2 matching over 8 bases. V lost 10 bases, J lost 4 bases, and 6 bases stayed unmatched. This CDR3 region has 13 residues. CDR1 and CDR2 (germline): ENHRY, SYGVKD. CDR3 amino acids: CATRSGIYNEQFF. For the CDR3, the DNA is TGTGCCACCCGTAGCGGGATATACAATGAGCAGTTCTTC.

This clonotype was seen at least ten times. The rearrangement joins TRBV12-3 or TRBV12-4 to TRBJ1-5; maybe TRBD1 (6 bases). V dropped 0 bases and J dropped 2 bases, with 14 bases sitting between them. This CDR3 is 17 amino acids long. In nucleotides, the CDR3 is TGTGCCAGCAGTTTAGCCGGAGGGGGGCCAGGCAATCAGCCCCAGCATTTT. Translated, it gives CASSLAGGGPGNQPQHF.

The CDR3 sequence: CASSQAGARGNTIYF. CDR3 DNA sequence: TGTGCCAGCAGCCAAGCGGGGGCCCGTGGAAACACCATATATTTT. The J gene is TRBJ1-3, the V gene TRBV16, with D possibly TRBD1 on 6 matching bases. The CDR3 contains 15 residues. In germline, CDR1 is KGHSY, CDR2 FQNENV. The V gene lost 2 bases and the J gene lost 3 bases, with 11 bases spanning the gap.

The table lists this clonotype with many counts. This rearrangement joins TRBV7-9 to TRBJ2-3, with unresolved D. Between the trimmed V and J ends, which lost 1 base and 5 bases, there was a span of 10 bases. The CDR3 sequence is 14 residues long. Germline V gives CDR1 SEHNR, CDR2 FQNEAQ (reference sequence). The CDR3 sequence is CASSLDLVKDTQYF. DNA of the CDR3: TGTGCCAGCAGCTTAGATCTAGTCAAAGATACGCAGTATTTT.

This clonotype was counted only a few times. The chain carries TRBV6-1 and TRBJ2-5; perhaps TRBD2 as D (6 bases). The CDR3 runs 16 residues. Trimming cost V 4 bases and J 1 base, with 16 bases left between them. Germline V gene lookup returns CDR1 MNHNS and CDR2 SASEGT. The CDR3 coding sequence is TGTGCCAGCAGTGTCGTGACCGGGAGCCCCCAAGAGACCCAGTACTTC. It yields the protein CASSVVTGSPQETQYF.

This clonotype turned up a few times. The chain uses TRBV4-3 and TRBJ2-5, with D possibly matching TRBD2 (6 bases). The CDR3 contains 18 residues. V dropped 3 bases and J dropped 2 bases, with 22 bases sitting between them. Germline assignment: CDR1 LGHNA and CDR2 YSLEER. Here the CDR3 reads CASSQNWRHGSGQETQYF. In DNA, the CDR3 is TGCGCCAGCAGCCAGAATTGGCGACACGGGAGCGGACAAGAGACCCAGTACTTC.

This clonotype was counted at least ten times. The CDR3 protein is CASGTSGQTYEQYF. The CDR3 nucleotides are TGTGCCAGCGGGACTAGCGGCCAAACCTACGAGCAGTACTTC. J is TRBJ2-7 and V is TRBV28; TRBD2 aligns across 11 bases. The CDR3 runs 14 residues. With V trimmed by 8 bases and J by 2 bases, 5 bases remained unmatched. CDR1 is MDHEN and CDR2 is SYDVKM in the germline V gene.

The table lists this clonotype with many counts. The J gene is TRBJ2-2, the V gene TRBV19, with TRBD2 matching over 8 bases. Germline V gene data show CDR1 as LNHDA and CDR2 as SQIVND (reference sequence). J gave up 5 bases and V 5 bases, and 7 bases lay outside the gene matches. CDR3 length equals 15 residues. The CDR3 sequence is CASSVGLVGTGELFF. The DNA of the CDR3 is TGTGCCAGTAGTGTGGGACTAGTGGGTACCGGGGAGCTGTTTTTT.

This clonotype came up a few times. The rearrangement uses TRBV18 and TRBJ2-7, with 7 bases matching TRBD1. CDR3 size: 16 residues. CDR1 is KGHSH, CDR2 LQKENI, per germline. Trimming removed 4 bases from V and 6 bases from J; junction bases left unmatched: 15. The CDR3 DNA is TGTGCCAGCTCACTCGGACAGGACCTTAGACTTGGCGAGCAGTACTTC. Protein sequence: CASSLGQDLRLGEQYF. The whole variable domain, filled in from reference TRBV18 and TRBJ2-7, reads NAGVMQNPRHLVRRRGQEARLRCSPMKGHSHVYWYRQLPEEGLKFMVYLQKENIIDESGMPKERFSAEFPKEGPSILRIQQVVRGDSAAYFCASSLGQDLRLGEQYFGPGTRLTVT.

This clonotype has a handful of counts. CDR3 loop: CASSFPTGVTETQYF. Here the CDR3 DNA reads TGTGCCAGCAGCTTCCCGACTGGGGTTACGGAGACCCAGTACTTC. The chain uses TRBV7-2 and TRBJ2-5; D is unclear. Trimming pared 3 bases from V and 5 bases from J, leaving 16 bases between. Germline lookup yields CDR1 SGHTA and CDR2 FQGNSA. There are 15 residues in the CDR3.

As for this clonotype: A much more abundant neighbour one base away suggests this may be a read error. V and J are TRBV20-1 and TRBJ2-7, with 7 bases fitting TRBD1. The CDR3 totals 14 residues. The J segment lost 2 bases and the V segment lost 5 bases, leaving 9 bases of the junction unmatched. CDR1 and CDR2 (germline): DFQATT, SNEGSKA (reference sequence). The CDR3 nucleotides read TGCAGTGCTCTGATCCTGGGACAGCCCTACGAGCAGTACTTC. It specifies CSALILGQPYEQYF.

This chain links TRBV4-3 with TRBJ2-7, with D perhaps matching TRBD2 (5 bases). The germline V gene has CDR1 LGHNA and CDR2 YSLEER. The CDR3 sequence is 14 residues long. With 4 bases removed from V and 3 bases from J, the gap between germline ends came to 13 bases. The chain's CDR3 is CASSLGAGDYEQYF. CDR3 sequence (DNA): TGCGCCAGCAGCCTGGGTGCGGGTGACTACGAGCAGTACTTC.

This clonotype has a count of ten or more. This chain connects TRBV7-9 to TRBJ2-7; D remains ambiguous. The CDR3 sequence is 14 residues long. The V and J ends lost 4 bases and 4 bases respectively, with 14 bases between them. Germline V gene sequence: CDR1 SEHNR, CDR2 FQNEAQ (reference sequence). The CDR3 spells CASSSPLVGYEQYF. DNA of the CDR3: TGTGCCAGCAGCTCCCCTTTGGTTGGTTACGAGCAGTACTTC.

This clonotype has a handful of counts. The chain carries TRBV5-1 and TRBJ2-4; D is perhaps TRBD2 (5 bases). Germline V lookup: CDR1 SGHRS, CDR2 YFSETQ. V dropped 3 bases and J dropped 0 bases, with 7 bases sitting between them. The CDR3 extends over 14 amino acids. The CDR3 region has the DNA TGCGCCAGCAGCTCCGCGGGAGCCAAAAACATTCAGTACTTC. Translating it yields CASSSAGAKNIQYF.

This clonotype was counted at least ten times. The chain recombines TRBV28 with TRBJ2-7; D is perhaps TRBD2 (6 bases). The CDR3 spans 14 residues. V was trimmed by 5 bases and J by 5 bases, leaving 16 bases between them. The V gene's germline CDR1 is MDHEN and CDR2 SYDVKM. DNA of the CDR3: TGTGCCAGCAGTCACCGGGACTTATACCACGAGCAGTACTTC. Residues: CASSHRDLYHEQYF.

With respect to this clonotype: It may be a read error: a sequence one base away is much more abundant. The rearrangement joins TRBV3-1 to TRBJ2-3; D tentatively fits TRBD1 or TRBD2 (6 bases each). The CDR3 length is 13 residues. Germline V gene lookup returns CDR1 LGHDT and CDR2 YNNKEL (reference sequence). Trimming cost V 4 bases and J 6 bases, with 11 bases left between them. The DNA of the CDR3 is TGTGCCAGCAGCCCAAGGGGGGATGATACGCAGTATTTT. It yields the protein CASSPRGDDTQYF.

This clonotype has ten or more counts. The J gene is TRBJ2-2, the V gene TRBV6-2 or TRBV6-3, with TRBD2 identical over 8 bases. CDR1 and CDR2 from the germline V gene are MNHEY and SVGEGT. This CDR3 is 14 amino acids long. The trim removed 6 bases at V and 6 bases at J, leaving 6 bases unmatched. The CDR3 region is CASSWTSPSGELFF. CDR3 nucleotide sequence: TGTGCCAGCAGCTGGACTAGCCCCTCCGGGGAGCTGTTTTTT.

The genes are TRBV7-2 and TRBJ2-7, with 11 bases identical to TRBD1. The CDR3 length is 15 residues. With V trimmed by 3 bases and J by 7 bases, 8 bases remained unmatched. The germline CDR1 and CDR2 sequences are SGHTA and FQGNSA. The CDR3, as DNA: TGTGCCAGCAGCTTCGCAACCGGGACAGGGGGGGAGCAGTACTTC. It specifies CASSFATGTGGEQYF.